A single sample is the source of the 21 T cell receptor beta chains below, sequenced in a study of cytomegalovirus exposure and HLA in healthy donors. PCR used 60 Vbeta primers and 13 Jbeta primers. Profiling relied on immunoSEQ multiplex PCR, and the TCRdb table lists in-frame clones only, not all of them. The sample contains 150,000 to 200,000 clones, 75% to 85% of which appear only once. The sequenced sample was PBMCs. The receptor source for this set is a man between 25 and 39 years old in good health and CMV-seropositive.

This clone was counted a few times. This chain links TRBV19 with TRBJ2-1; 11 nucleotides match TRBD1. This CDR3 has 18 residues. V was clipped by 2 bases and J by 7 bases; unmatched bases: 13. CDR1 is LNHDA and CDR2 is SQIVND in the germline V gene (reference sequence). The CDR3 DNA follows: TGTGCCAGTAGTATAAACCGCCCCTTGAGGGACAGGGGGAATGAGCAGTTCTTC. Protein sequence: CASSINRPLRDRGNEQFF.

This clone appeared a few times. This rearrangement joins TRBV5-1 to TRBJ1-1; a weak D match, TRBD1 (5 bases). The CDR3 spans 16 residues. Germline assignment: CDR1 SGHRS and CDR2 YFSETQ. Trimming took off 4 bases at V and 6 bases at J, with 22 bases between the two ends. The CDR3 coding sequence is TGCGCCAGCAGCCACACTCTGCTGGAGGGGTTCTCTGAAGCTTTCTTT. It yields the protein CASSHTLLEGFSEAFF.

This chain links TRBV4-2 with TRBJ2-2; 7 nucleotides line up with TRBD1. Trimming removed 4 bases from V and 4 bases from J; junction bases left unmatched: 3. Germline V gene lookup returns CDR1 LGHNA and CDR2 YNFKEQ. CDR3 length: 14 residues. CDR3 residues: CASSLRQGTGELFF. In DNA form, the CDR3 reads TGTGCCAGCAGCCTCCGACAGGGCACCGGGGAGCTGTTTTTT.

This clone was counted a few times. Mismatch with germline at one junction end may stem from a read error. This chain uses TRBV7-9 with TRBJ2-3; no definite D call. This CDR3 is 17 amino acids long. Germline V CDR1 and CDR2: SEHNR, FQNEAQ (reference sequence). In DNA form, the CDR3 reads TGTTCCAGCAGCTCCCACATGATGATTCTTAGCACAGATACGCAGTATTTT. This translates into CSSSSHMMILSTDTQYF.

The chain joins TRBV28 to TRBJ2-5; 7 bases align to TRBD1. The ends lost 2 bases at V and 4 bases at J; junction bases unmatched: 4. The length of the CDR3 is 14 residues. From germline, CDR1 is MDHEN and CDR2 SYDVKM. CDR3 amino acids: CASSLANRGETQYF. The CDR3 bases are TGTGCCAGCAGTTTAGCGAACAGGGGAGAGACCCAGTACTTC.

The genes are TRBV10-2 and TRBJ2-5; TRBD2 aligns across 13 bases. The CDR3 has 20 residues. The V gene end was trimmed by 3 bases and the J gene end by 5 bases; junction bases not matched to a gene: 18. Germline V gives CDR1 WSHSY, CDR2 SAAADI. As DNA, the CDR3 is TGCGCCAGCAGTGACTCGGTCCTTCCGGGACTAGCGGGGCCCCGGGAGACCCAGTACTTC. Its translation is CASSDSVLPGLAGPRETQYF.

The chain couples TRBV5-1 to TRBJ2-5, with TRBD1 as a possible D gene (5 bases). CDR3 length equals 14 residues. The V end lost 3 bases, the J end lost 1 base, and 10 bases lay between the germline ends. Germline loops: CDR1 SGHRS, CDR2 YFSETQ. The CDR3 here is CASSWQGLQETQYF. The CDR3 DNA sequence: TGCGCCAGCAGCTGGCAGGGTCTCCAAGAGACCCAGTACTTC. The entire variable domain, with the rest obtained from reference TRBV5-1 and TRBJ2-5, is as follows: KAGVTQTPRYLIKTRGQQVTLSCSPISGHRSVSWYQQTPGQGLQFLFEYFSETQRNKGNFPGRFSGRQFSNSRSEMNVSTLELGDSALYLCASSWQGLQETQYFGPGTRLLVL.

The CDR3 coding sequence is TGTGCCAGTACCGTCGGGAGGGAGGGAGATACGCAGTATTTT. It translates to CASTVGREGDTQYF. The gene calls are TRBV19 and TRBJ2-3, with TRBD2 matching 8 bases. The J segment lost 5 bases and the V segment lost 7 bases, leaving 8 bases of the junction unmatched. Germline values: CDR1 LNHDA, CDR2 SQIVND (reference sequence). The CDR3 sequence is 14 residues long. Full variable domain (remainder filled in from reference TRBV19 and TRBJ2-3): DGGITQSPKYLFRKEGQNVTLSCEQNLNHDAMYWYRQDPGQGLRLIYYSQIVNDFQKGDIAEGYSVSREKKESFPLTVTSAQKNPTAFYLCASTVGREGDTQYFGPGTRLTVL.

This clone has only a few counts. CDR3 sequence (DNA): TGTGCCAGCAGCTTAGGCCTAGGGAACACTGAAGCTTTCTTT. As protein: CASSLGLGNTEAFF. This sequence joins TRBV13 and TRBJ1-1; D call uncertain. Trimming removed 0 bases at V and 1 base at J, with 6 bases between. The V gene's germline CDR1 is PRHDT and CDR2 FYEKMQ (reference sequence). The CDR3 is 14 amino acids. The entire variable domain, with the rest obtained from reference TRBV13 and TRBJ1-1, is as follows: AAGVIQSPRHLIKEKRETATLKCYPIPRHDTVYWYQQGPGQDPQFLISFYEKMQSDKGSIPDRFSAQQFSDYHSELNMSSLELGDSALYFCASSLGLGNTEAFFGQGTRLTVV.

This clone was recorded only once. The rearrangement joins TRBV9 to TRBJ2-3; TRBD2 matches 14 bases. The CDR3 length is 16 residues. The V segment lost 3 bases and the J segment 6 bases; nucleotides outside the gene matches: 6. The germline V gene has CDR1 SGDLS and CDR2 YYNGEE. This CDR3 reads CASSAGTSGRFDTQYF. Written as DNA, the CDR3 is TGTGCCAGCAGCGCCGGGACTAGCGGGAGATTTGATACGCAGTATTTT.

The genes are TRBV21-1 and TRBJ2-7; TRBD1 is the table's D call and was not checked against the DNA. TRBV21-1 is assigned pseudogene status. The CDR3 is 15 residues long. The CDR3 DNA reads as TGTGCCAGCAGCACTGACAGGGGACTTTCCTACGAGCAGTACTTC. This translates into CASSTDRGLSYEQYF.

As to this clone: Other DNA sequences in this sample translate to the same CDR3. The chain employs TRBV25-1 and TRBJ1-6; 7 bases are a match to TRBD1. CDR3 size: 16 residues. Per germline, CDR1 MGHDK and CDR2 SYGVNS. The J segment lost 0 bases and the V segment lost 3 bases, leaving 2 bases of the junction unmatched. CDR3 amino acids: CASSETGSSYNSPLHF. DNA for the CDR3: TGTGCCAGCAGTGAGACAGGGAGCTCCTATAATTCACCCCTCCACTTT.

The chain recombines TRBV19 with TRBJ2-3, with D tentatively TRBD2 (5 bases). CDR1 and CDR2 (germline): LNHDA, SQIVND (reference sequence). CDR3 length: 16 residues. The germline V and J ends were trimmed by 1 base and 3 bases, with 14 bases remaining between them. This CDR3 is CASSIVGGPGTDTQYF. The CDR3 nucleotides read TGTGCCAGTAGTATAGTCGGCGGGCCGGGAACAGATACGCAGTATTTT.

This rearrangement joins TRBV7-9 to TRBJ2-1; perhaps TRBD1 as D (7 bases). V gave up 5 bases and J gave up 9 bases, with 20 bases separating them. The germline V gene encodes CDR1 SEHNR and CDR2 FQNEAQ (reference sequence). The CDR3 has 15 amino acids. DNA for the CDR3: TGTGCCAGCAGCCGGGGACAGTCCGGGGGTGGTGAGCAGTTCTTC. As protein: CASSRGQSGGGEQFF.

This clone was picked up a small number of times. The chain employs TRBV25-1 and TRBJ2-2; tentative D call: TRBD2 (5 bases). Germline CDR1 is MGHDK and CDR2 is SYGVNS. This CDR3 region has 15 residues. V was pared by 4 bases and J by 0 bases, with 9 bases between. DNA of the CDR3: TGTGCCAGCAGTGCTCGGACTTCGAACACCGGGGAGCTGTTTTTT. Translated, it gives CASSARTSNTGELFF.

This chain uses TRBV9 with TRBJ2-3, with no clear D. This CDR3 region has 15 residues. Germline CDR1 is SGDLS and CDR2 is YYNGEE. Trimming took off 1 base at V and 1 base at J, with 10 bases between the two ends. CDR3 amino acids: CASSVMGSGTDTQYF. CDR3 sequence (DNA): TGTGCCAGCAGCGTAATGGGCTCGGGCACAGATACGCAGTATTTT.

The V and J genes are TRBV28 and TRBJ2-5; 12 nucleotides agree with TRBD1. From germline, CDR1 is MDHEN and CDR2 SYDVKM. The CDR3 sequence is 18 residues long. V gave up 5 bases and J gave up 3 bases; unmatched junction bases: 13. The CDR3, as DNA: TGTGCCAGCAGTCGTCCCGGGACAGGGGGCGGTAAGAAAGAGACCCAGTACTTC. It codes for CASSRPGTGGGKKETQYF.

For the CDR3, the DNA is TGTGCCAGTAGTATCGGCCAGGGGGCATACACCGGGGAGCTGTTTTTT. This sequence encodes CASSIGQGAYTGELFF. The chain uses TRBV19 and TRBJ2-2; 8 nucleotides match TRBD1. The CDR3 spans 16 residues. The J segment lost 3 bases and the V segment lost 3 bases, leaving 6 bases of the junction unmatched. CDR1 and CDR2 (germline): LNHDA, SQIVND (reference sequence).

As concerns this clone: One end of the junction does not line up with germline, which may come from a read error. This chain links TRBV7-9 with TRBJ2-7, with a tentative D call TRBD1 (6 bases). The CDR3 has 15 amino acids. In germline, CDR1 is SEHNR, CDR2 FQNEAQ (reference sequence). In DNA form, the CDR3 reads TGTTCCAGCAGCTTATTGGGGGCTGGGCCCTACGAGCAGTACTTC. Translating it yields CSSSLLGAGPYEQYF.

DNA of the CDR3: TGTGCCAGCAGCGCAGGGACAGGGGAGAACTATGGCTACACCTTC. It encodes CASSAGTGENYGYTF. The chain has TRBV13 and TRBJ1-2; 10 positions match TRBD1. V lost 5 bases and J lost 2; bases outside the gene matches: 5. This CDR3 has 15 amino acids. Germline V gives CDR1 PRHDT, CDR2 FYEKMQ (reference sequence).

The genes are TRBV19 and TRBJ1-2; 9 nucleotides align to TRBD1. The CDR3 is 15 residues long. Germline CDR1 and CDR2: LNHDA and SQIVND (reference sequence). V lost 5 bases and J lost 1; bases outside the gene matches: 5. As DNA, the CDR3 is TGTGCCAGTAGTCCATGGACAGGGGATAACTATGGCTACACCTTC. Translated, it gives CASSPWTGDNYGYTF.